This T cell receptor (beta chain) was recorded in a study of T-cell memory formation after mild COVID-19. Broader study findings: Clones contracting over day 15 to 85 were CD4/CD8 balanced, with later expanders leaning CD4+.

V was clipped by 0 bases and J by 0 bases, with 8 bases between them. CDR3 length: 16 residues. Germline CDR1 is SEHNR and CDR2 is FQNEAQ (reference sequence). This clonotype was detected only a few times. The antigen is not known. UMIs and sample barcodes were carried by the TCR alpha and TCR beta cDNA libraries that 5'RACE produced using constant-segment primers. From the 5' RACE reads, TCRdb called clonotypes with MiXCR, one entry per CDR3 protein. The top ten hold roughly 8.4% of the sample, which has some 450,000 distinct CDR3 sequences, 15% to 20% seen once. The receptor was isolated from an adult woman who had mild COVID-19 (a few samples of this study predate the infection). Cell type and time point are not known. Sequencing was carried out using PBMCs or a T cell subset sorted from them (not recorded which). The chain recombines TRBV7-9 with TRBJ2-2, with D possibly matching TRBD1 (5 bases). The CDR3 spells CASSLALTANTGELFF. CDR3 DNA sequence: TGTGCCAGCAGCTTAGCCCTGACAGCGAACACCGGGGAGCTGTTTTTT. The variable domain in full, completed from reference TRBV7-9 and TRBJ2-2, reads DTGVSQNPRHKITKRGQNVTFRCDPISEHNRLYWYRQTLGQGPEFLTYFQNEAQLEKSRLLSDRFSAERPKGSFSTLEIQRTEQGDSAMYLCASSLALTANTGELFFGEGSRLTVL.